This T cell receptor (beta chain) was identified in a study of response to subunit inactivated influenza vaccine. General study results and limits: T cells newly recruited by each seasonal influenza vaccination are few, the authors suggested.

TCRdb redid the calling of the RT-PCR reads with MiXCR, one entry per CDR3 protein. The repertoire has about 700,000 distinct CDR3 sequences, 12% to 15% of them found once; the top ten carry 6% to 9.5%. Germline-derived CDR1 and CDR2 are ENHRY and SYGVKD. This CDR3 is built from 18 residues. The J segment lost 2 bases and the V segment lost 5 bases, leaving 14 bases of the junction unmatched. This clonotype appeared a few times. Its target is not known. The input for sequencing was PBMCs from blood, taken 14 to 15 days before vaccination. This receptor was identified in a man aged 45-60 years who received an inactivated influenza vaccine. The chain joins TRBV10-3 to TRBJ2-2; 7 bases line up with TRBD2. CDR3 coding DNA: TGTGCCATCAGTAACCTTACTGGGAGGGCTGTTAACACCGGGGAGCTGTTTTTT. This encodes CAISNLTGRAVNTGELFF.